The T cell receptor (beta chain) under discussion was sequenced for a study of human T cells and chemical hapten exposure. One entry per CDR3 protein, called by TCRdb with MiXCR from the RACE reads. The data show about 93,000 distinct CDR3 sequences, roughly 8.5% seen once. As to time point: pre-sensitization, week 0. Treatment here: therapeutic diphenylcyclopropenone sensitization with weekly scalp DPC. From germline, CDR1 is SSHAT and CDR2 FNYEAQ (reference sequence). The CDR3 has 14 amino acids. This clonotype was detected many times. At one end the junction does not follow the germline gene, possibly because of a read error.

Sequencing was performed on whole blood, taken in connection with sensitization to the hapten diphenylcyclopropenone (DPC). The sequence was collected from a man aged 35 to 55 with alopecia areata. Some clones in this sample may be carry-over from other donors' samples. The rearrangement joins TRBV7-7 to TRBJ2-5, with a weak D call TRBD1 (6 bases). CDR3 residues: CASSLDRLGETQYF. DNA for the CDR3: TGTGCTAGCAGCTTAGACAGGCTGGGGGAGACCCAGTACTTC.